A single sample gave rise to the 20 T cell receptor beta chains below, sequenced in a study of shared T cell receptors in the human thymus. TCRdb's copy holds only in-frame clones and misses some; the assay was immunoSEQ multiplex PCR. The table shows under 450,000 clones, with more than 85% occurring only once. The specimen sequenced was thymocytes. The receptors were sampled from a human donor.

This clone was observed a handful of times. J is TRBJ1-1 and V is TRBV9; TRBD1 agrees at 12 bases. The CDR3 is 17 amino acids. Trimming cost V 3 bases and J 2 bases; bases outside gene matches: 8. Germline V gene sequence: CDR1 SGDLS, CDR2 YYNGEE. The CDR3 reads CASSAPGQGAYNTEAFF. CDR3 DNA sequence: TGTGCCAGCAGCGCCCCGGGACAGGGGGCGTATAACACTGAAGCTTTCTTT. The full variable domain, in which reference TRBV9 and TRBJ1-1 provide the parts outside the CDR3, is DSGVTQTPKHLITATGQRVTLRCSPRSGDLSVYWYQQSLDQGLQFLIQYYNGEERAKGNILERFSAQQFPDLHSELNLSSLELGDSALYFCASSAPGQGAYNTEAFFGQGTRLTVV.

Written as DNA, the CDR3 is TGTGCCAGCGGAAACACTTTCACAGATACGCAGTATTTT. Translated: CASGNTFTDTQYF. The chain carries TRBV6-5 and TRBJ2-3; D gene uncertain. V gave up 8 bases and J gave up 2 bases, with 11 bases separating them. Germline-derived CDR1 and CDR2 are MNHEY and SVGAGI. The CDR3 consists of 13 residues.

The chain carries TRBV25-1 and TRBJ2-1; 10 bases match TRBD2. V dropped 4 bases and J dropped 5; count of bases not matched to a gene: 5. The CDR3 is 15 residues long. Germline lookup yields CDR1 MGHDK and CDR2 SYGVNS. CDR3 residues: CASSGIAGGNNEQFF. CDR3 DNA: TGTGCCAGCAGTGGGATAGCGGGAGGCAACAATGAGCAGTTCTTC.

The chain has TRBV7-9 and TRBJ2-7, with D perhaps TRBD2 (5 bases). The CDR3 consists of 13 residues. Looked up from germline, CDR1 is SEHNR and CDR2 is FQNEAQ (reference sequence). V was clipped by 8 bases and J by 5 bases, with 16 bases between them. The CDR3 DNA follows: TGTGCCAGCCTAGGGAGTGGGTTGAACGAGCAGTACTTC. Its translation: CASLGSGLNEQYF.

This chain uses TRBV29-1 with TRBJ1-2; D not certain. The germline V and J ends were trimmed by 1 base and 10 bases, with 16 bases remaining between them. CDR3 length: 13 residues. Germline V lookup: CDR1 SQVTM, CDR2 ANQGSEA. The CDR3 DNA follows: TGCAGCGTTGAAGTAATTGAGACCTCAGACTACACCTTC. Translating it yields CSVEVIETSDYTF.

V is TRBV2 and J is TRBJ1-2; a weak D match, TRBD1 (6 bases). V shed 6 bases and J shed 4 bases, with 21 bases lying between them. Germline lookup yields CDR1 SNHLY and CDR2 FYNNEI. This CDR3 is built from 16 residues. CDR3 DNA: TGTGCCAGCAGGAGCCTAGGACAGCTCCACTTCTATGGCTACACCTTC. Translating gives CASRSLGQLHFYGYTF.

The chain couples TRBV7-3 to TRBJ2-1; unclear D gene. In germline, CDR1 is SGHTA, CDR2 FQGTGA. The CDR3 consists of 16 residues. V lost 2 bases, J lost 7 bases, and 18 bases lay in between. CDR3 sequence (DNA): TGTGCCAGCAGCTTATGTGCTAGGGAATACTTTAATGAGCAGTTCTTC. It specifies CASSLCAREYFNEQFF.

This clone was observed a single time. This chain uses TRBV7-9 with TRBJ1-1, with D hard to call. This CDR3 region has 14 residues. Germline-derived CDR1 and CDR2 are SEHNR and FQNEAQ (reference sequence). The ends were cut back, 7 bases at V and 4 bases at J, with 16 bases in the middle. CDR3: CASNQRVRCTEAFF. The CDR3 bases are TGTGCCAGCAACCAACGGGTCCGGTGCACTGAAGCTTTCTTT.

The CDR3 nucleotides are TGTGCCAGCAGTAACCGGCGGAGGATTACCTTCACCCTCCACTTT. This sequence encodes CASSNRRRITFTLHF. The chain recombines TRBV2 with TRBJ1-6, with D unclear. Trimming shortened V by 5 bases and J by 14 bases, and 22 bases separated the two germline ends. This CDR3 is built from 15 residues. The germline CDR1 and CDR2 sequences are SNHLY and FYNNEI.

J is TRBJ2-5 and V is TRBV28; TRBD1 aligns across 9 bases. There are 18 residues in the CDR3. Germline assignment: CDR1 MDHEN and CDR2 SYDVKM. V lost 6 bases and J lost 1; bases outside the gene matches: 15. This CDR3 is CASRNEYRGLGFQETQYF. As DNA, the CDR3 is TGTGCCAGCAGGAATGAATACAGGGGGCTTGGGTTCCAAGAGACCCAGTACTTC.

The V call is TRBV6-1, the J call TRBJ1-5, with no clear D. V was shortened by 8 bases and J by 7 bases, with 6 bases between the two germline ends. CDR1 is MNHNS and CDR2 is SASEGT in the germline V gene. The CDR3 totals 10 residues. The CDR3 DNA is TGTGCCAGCGGGTGGCAGCCCCAGCATTTT. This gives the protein CASGWQPQHF.

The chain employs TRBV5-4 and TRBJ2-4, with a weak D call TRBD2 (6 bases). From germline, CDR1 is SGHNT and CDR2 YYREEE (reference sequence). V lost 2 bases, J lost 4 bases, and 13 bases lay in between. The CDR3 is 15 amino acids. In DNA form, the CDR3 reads TGTGCCAGCAGCTTCTTAGCGGAATCTAAAAACATTCAGTACTTC. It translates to CASSFLAESKNIQYF.

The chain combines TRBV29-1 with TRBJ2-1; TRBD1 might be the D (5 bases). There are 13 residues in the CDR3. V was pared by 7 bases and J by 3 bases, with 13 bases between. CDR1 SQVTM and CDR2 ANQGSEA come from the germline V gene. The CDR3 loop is CSAMGQDYNEQFF. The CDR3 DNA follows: TGCAGCGCCATGGGGCAGGACTACAATGAGCAGTTCTTC.

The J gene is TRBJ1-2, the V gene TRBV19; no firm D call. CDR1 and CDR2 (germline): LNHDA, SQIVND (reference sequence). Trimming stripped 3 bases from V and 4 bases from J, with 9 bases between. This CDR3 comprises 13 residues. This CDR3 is CASSIGGIYGYTF. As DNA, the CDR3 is TGTGCCAGTAGTATTGGAGGGATCTATGGCTACACCTTC.

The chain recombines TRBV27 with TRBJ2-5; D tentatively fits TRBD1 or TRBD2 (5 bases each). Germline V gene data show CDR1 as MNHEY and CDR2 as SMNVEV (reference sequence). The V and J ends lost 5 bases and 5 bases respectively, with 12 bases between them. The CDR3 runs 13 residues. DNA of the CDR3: TGTGCCAGCAGTCCCCGGGACCGGGAGACCCAGTACTTC. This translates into CASSPRDRETQYF.

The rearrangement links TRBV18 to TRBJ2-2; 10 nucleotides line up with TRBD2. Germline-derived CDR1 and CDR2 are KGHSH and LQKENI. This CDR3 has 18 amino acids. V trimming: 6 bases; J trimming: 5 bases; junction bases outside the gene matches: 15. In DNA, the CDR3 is TGTGCCAGCTCCCCAGTGGCTAGCGGGAGACGATGGACCGGGGAGCTGTTTTTT. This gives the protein CASSPVASGRRWTGELFF. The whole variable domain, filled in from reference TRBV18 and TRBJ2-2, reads NAGVMQNPRHLVRRRGQEARLRCSPMKGHSHVYWYRQLPEEGLKFMVYLQKENIIDESGMPKERFSAEFPKEGPSILRIQQVVRGDSAAYFCASSPVASGRRWTGELFFGEGSRLTVL.

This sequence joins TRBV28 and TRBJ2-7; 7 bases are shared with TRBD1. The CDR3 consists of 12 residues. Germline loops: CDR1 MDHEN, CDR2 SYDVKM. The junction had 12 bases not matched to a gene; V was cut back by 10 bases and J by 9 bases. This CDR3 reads CAIGQVLRVQYF. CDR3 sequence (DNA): TGTGCCATCGGACAGGTCCTGCGGGTGCAGTACTTC.

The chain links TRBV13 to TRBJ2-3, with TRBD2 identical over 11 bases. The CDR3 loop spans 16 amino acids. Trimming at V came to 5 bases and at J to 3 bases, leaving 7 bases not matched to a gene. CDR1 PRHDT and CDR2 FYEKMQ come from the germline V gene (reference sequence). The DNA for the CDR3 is TGTGCCAGCAGCGCATCTAGCGGGAGGCGTACAGATACGCAGTATTTT. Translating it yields CASSASSGRRTDTQYF.

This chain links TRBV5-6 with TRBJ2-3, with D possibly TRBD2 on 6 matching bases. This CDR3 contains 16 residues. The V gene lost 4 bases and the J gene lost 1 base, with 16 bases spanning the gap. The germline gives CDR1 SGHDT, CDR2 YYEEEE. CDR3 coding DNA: TGTGCCAGCAGCCACGGAGGGCCGCTCGGCACAGATACGCAGTATTTT. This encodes CASSHGGPLGTDTQYF.

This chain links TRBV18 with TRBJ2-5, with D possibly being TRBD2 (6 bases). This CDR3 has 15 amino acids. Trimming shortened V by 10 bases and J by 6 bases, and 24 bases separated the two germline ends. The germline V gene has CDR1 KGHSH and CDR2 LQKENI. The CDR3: CANKPGPRRGQTQYF. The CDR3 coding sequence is TGTGCCAACAAGCCGGGGCCACGGAGGGGCCAGACCCAGTACTTC.